This T cell receptor beta chain is drawn from a study of blood T cell repertoires in COVID-19. Assay: immunoSEQ multiplex PCR; the TCRdb copy retains only in-frame clones and omits some. The table lists 110,000 to 150,000 clones, 80% to 85% of them singletons. This TCR derives from a human donor in a cohort sampled during active COVID-19. The sequenced material came from peripheral blood.

CDR3 region: CASSSGDVNEQFF. The CDR3 DNA reads TGTGCCAGCAGTTCAGGGGATGTCAATGAGCAGTTCTTC. V is TRBV12-3 or TRBV12-4 and J is TRBJ2-1, with TRBD1 as a possible D gene (6 bases). The V end lost 4 bases, the J end lost 6 bases, and 10 bases lay between the germline ends. CDR3 length equals 13 residues.